The entry below describes one T cell receptor (beta chain). From the 5' RACE reads, TCRdb called clonotypes with MiXCR, one entry per CDR3 protein. The table lists about 790,000 distinct CDR3 sequences, roughly 18% of them singletons. This sample is part of a study of identical twins. This CDR3 has 15 amino acids. The germline CDR1 and CDR2 sequences are SQVTM and ANQGSEA. Trimming left V 3 bases short and J 1 base short, with 12 bases between. This sample also appeared in a second study, on T cells expressing NK-cell markers.

Sequences were obtained from PBMCs. V and J are TRBV29-1 and TRBJ2-2; possibly TRBD1 for D (5 bases). This clonotype was obtained from a young woman in good health. The CDR3 loop is CSVELETENTGELFF. CDR3 DNA: TGCAGCGTTGAGTTGGAGACAGAGAACACCGGGGAGCTGTTTTTT.